The 5 T cell receptor beta chains listed next were all sequenced from one sample in a study of OX40 agonist ivuxolimab in advanced cancers. Method: immunoSEQ multiplex PCR; TCRdb's copy keeps in-frame clones and lacks some. The data hold approximately 72,000 clones, with roughly 84% observed a single time. The sample consisted of CD4+ or CD8+ T cells sorted from blood, taken in a trial of the OX40 agonist ivuxolimab. The receptors here all came from an adult with an advanced solid tumor such as melanoma, head and neck, liver or kidney cancer.

The chain uses TRBV7-2 and TRBJ2-7; 7 nucleotides match TRBD2. Germline CDR1 and CDR2: SGHTA and FQGNSA. V lost 1 base, J lost 4 bases, and 7 bases stayed unmatched. The CDR3 is 15 residues long. The CDR3: CASSLVAPAGYEQYF. The CDR3 region has the DNA TGTGCCAGCAGCTTAGTGGCACCAGCGGGATACGAGCAGTACTTC.

The CDR3 DNA sequence: TGTGCCAGCAGCGGAACGGGACTAGCGGGAGTCGGGACCGGGGAGCTGTTTTTT. Translating gives CASSGTGLAGVGTGELFF. The rearrangement uses TRBV2 and TRBJ2-2, with 14 bases aligning to TRBD2. After removal of 6 bases from V and 5 bases from J, the junction contained 11 bases not matched to a gene. Germline lookup yields CDR1 SNHLY and CDR2 FYNNEI. The CDR3 has 18 residues.

The CDR3 bases are TGTGCCAGCAGCTATGCACCGACTGAAGCTTTCTTT. It specifies CASSYAPTEAFF. The rearrangement links TRBV4-2 to TRBJ1-1; no clear D gene. The germline V gene has CDR1 LGHNA and CDR2 YNFKEQ. Trimming took 5 bases from V and 5 from J, leaving 9 bases between them. CDR3 length equals 12 residues.

V and J are TRBV7-3 and TRBJ2-1; the D is unclear. V was clipped by 1 base and J by 2 bases, with 15 bases between them. The CDR3 is 17 amino acids. Germline values: CDR1 SGHTA, CDR2 FQGTGA. This CDR3 reads CASSLRPSDGPYNEQFF. Written as DNA, the CDR3 is TGTGCCAGCAGCTTAAGACCGTCTGACGGACCCTACAATGAGCAGTTCTTC.

Of note for this clone: As the CDR3 is not closed by the conserved phenylalanine or tryptophan, this likely results from a read error. V is TRBV15 and J is TRBJ1-2; D uncertain. The V and J ends lost 1 base and 5 bases respectively, with 11 bases between them. Germline values: CDR1 LNHNV, CDR2 YYDKDF (reference sequence). The CDR3 is 14 residues long. CDR3 bases: TGTGCCACCAGCAGAGGTGAGGGAAGTTATGGCTACACCCTC. It codes for CATSRGEGSYGYTL.